These T cell receptor beta chains were read from a single sample in a study of early T cells in non-severe SARS-CoV-2 infection. MiXCR was run by TCRdb on the 5' RACE reads, yielding one entry per CDR3 protein. The sample shows 50,000 to 65,000 distinct CDR3 sequences, around 18% of them seen only once. This material consisted of whole blood, taken at baseline. These receptor sequences come from an adult who was a healthcare worker with PCR-confirmed SARS-CoV-2 infection or an uninfected control (not recorded which). Each CDR3 is given with its conserved first and last residue. D genes are given only for firm matches. Clone size is shown for a subset of rows, as once, few, many or a class of expanded clone.

>TRBV2|TRBJ2-2|.|few
CASRRGLATGELFF
TGTGCCAGCAGGAGGGGCCTAGCTACCGGGGAGCTGTTTTTT
>TRBV7-9|TRBJ2-7|TRBD1|once
CASSQQGASSYEQYF
TGTGCCAGCAGCCAGCAGGGGGCCAGCAGCTACGAGCAGTACTTC
>TRBV11-2|TRBJ2-7|.|.
CASSLRGAYEQYF
TGTGCCAGCAGCTTACGCGGAGCCTACGAGCAGTACTTC
>TRBV7-2|TRBJ2-7|TRBD2|.
CASSHSGTLYEQYF
TGTGCCAGCAGCCATAGCGGGACACTCTACGAGCAGTACTTC
>TRBV5-1|TRBJ2-5|TRBD2|few
CASSSIPGGQETQYF
TGCGCCAGCAGCTCTATACCGGGAGGCCAAGAGACCCAGTACTTC
>TRBV27|TRBJ1-2|.|many
CASSLIPTLVYGYTF
TGTGCCAGCAGTTTAATTCCGACTCTGGTCTATGGCTACACCTTC
>TRBV7-2|TRBJ2-5|.|few
CASSSGSSETQYF
TGTGCCAGCAGCTCAGGGAGCTCAGAGACCCAGTACTTC
>TRBV27|TRBJ1-2|TRBD1|few
CASRATGGENYGYTF
TGTGCCAGCCGCGCTACAGGGGGCGAAAACTATGGCTACACCTTC
>TRBV20-1|TRBJ1-1|TRBD1|.
CSADRGQLGTFF
TGCAGTGCAGACAGGGGTCAGTTGGGGACTTTCTTT
>TRBV7-8|TRBJ2-5|.|many
CASSLGHDQETQYF
TGTGCCAGCAGCTTAGGACACGACCAAGAGACCCAGTACTTC
>TRBV7-2|TRBJ2-3|.|.
CASSPTRGDTQYF
TGTGCCAGCAGCCCCACTAGAGGAGATACGCAGTATTTT
>TRBV6-6|TRBJ2-3|TRBD2|.
CASSTSGGTDTQYF
TGTGCCAGCAGCACTAGCGGGGGAACAGATACGCAGTATTTT
>TRBV27|TRBJ2-7|TRBD1|many
CASSSNGRDRGSYEQYF
TGTGCCAGCAGTTCGAACGGCCGGGACAGGGGCTCCTACGAGCAGTACTTC
>TRBV9|TRBJ1-1|.|.
CASSVATGDTEAFF
TGTGCCAGCAGCGTAGCTACGGGGGACACTGAAGCTTTCTTT
>TRBV9|TRBJ1-2|.|.
CASSPRSGQGIDYGYTF
TGTGCCAGCAGCCCTCGTTCGGGACAAGGTATCGACTATGGCTACACCTTC
>TRBV5-6|TRBJ2-1|TRBD1|.
CATRRGTGGDEQFF
TGTGCCACCCGACGCGGGACAGGGGGAGATGAGCAGTTCTTC
>TRBV25-1|TRBJ1-6|.|.
CASSEVGVGSPLHF
TGTGCCAGCAGTGAAGTGGGGGTGGGGTCACCCCTCCACTTT
>TRBV7-2|TRBJ2-7|.|.
CASTVSGATYEQYF
TGTGCCAGCACCGTCTCGGGAGCAACCTACGAGCAGTACTTC
>TRBV27|TRBJ1-6|.|.
CASSHRPHSPLHF
TGTGCCAGCAGTCACCGACCACATTCACCCCTCCACTTT
>TRBV10-3|TRBJ1-1|TRBD1|few
CAISDGQAEAFF
TGTGCCATCAGTGATGGACAGGCTGAAGCTTTCTTT
>TRBV7-2|TRBJ2-2|.|.
CASSPRTATNTGELFF
TGTGCCAGCAGCCCGAGGACAGCTACGAACACCGGGGAGCTGTTTTTT
>TRBV7-2|TRBJ2-5|TRBD1|.
CASSLARGRETQYF
TGTGCCAGCAGCTTAGCGAGGGGGCGAGAGACCCAGTACTTC
>TRBV11-2|TRBJ2-2|TRBD2|few
CASSSRGANTGELFF
TGTGCCAGCAGCTCCCGGGGGGCGAACACCGGGGAGCTGTTTTTT
>TRBV4-3|TRBJ2-5|TRBD1|.
CASSHLQGETQYF
TGCGCCAGCAGCCACCTACAGGGGGAGACCCAGTACTTC
>TRBV10-1|TRBJ1-4|.|few
CASSESAGNEKLFF
TGCGCCAGCAGTGAGTCGGCGGGGAATGAAAAACTGTTTTTT
>TRBV5-1|TRBJ2-2|.|.
CATKKDSTNTGELFF
TGCGCCACCAAAAAGGACAGCACGAACACCGGGGAGCTGTTTTTT
>TRBV7-9|TRBJ2-2|TRBD1|.
CASSSDRGLSTGELFF
TGTGCCAGCAGCTCCGACAGGGGGCTTAGCACCGGGGAGCTGTTTTTT